This is a list of T cell receptor beta chains from one sample in a study of blood T cell repertoires in COVID-19. Using immunoSEQ multiplex PCR, the repertoire was profiled, and TCRdb retains in-frame clones only, with some absent. The sample shows about 100,000 clones, more than 70% of them seen only once. The sample taken for sequencing was peripheral blood. These receptors all come from a woman aged 25 to 39 with acute or convalescent COVID-19. Each CDR3 is given with its conserved first and last residue. The order of the fields is J gene, clone size, D gene, V gene, CDR3 DNA, CDR3 protein. A D gene is named only where the DNA matches it firmly. Clone size appears in some rows only: once, few, many, or a class for an expanded clone.

J: TRBJ2-7
size: .
D: TRBD2
V: TRBV7-9
DNA: TGTGCCAGCAGCCCCCGGGAGGGCTACGAGCAGTACTTC
CDR3: CASSPREGYEQYF

J: TRBJ2-3
size: .
D: TRBD1
V: TRBV5-1
DNA: TGCGCCAGCAGCTTGTTCGAAACAGGGGTGAAAGATACGCAGTATTTT
CDR3: CASSLFETGVKDTQYF

J: TRBJ2-4
size: .
D: .
V: TRBV12-5
DNA: TGTGCTAGTGGTCCCACCGACAGGAGGAGAAACATTCAGTACTTC
CDR3: CASGPTDRRRNIQYF

J: TRBJ1-2
size: .
D: TRBD1
V: TRBV5-1
DNA: TGCGCCAGCAGCTTGGAACAGGGGATGAATGGCTACACCTTC
CDR3: CASSLEQGMNGYTF

J: TRBJ1-1
size: .
D: .
V: TRBV6-6
DNA: TGTGCCAGCGAGGACAGAATGAACACTGAAGCTTTCTTT
CDR3: CASEDRMNTEAFF

J: TRBJ2-1
size: .
D: TRBD2
V: TRBV29-1
DNA: TGCAGCGTTGAAGAAGTTAGCGGGGGGGCCCCGTTCTTC
CDR3: CSVEEVSGGAPFF

J: TRBJ1-1
size: .
D: TRBD1
V: TRBV6-2/TRBV6-3
DNA: TGTGCCAGCAGCCAGACAGGGAAGAGGAACACTGAAGCTTTCTTT
CDR3: CASSQTGKRNTEAFF

J: TRBJ2-7
size: .
D: .
V: TRBV6-5
DNA: TGTGCCACCCTGGACATTCACTCCTACGAGCAGTACTTC
CDR3: CATLDIHSYEQYF

J: TRBJ2-7
size: .
D: .
V: TRBV29-1
DNA: TGCAGCGTTAAGACAGCTAGCTCCTACGAGCAGTACTTC
CDR3: CSVKTASSYEQYF

J: TRBJ2-3
size: .
D: TRBD1
V: TRBV13
DNA: TGTGCCAGCAGCCAGGACAGGGGAAATACGCAGTATTTT
CDR3: CASSQDRGNTQYF

J: TRBJ1-1
size: .
D: TRBD1
V: TRBV7-8
DNA: TGTGCCAGCAGTCAGGGGGATCTGGACACTGAAGCTTTCTTT
CDR3: CASSQGDLDTEAFF

J: TRBJ2-4
size: .
D: .
V: TRBV12-3/TRBV12-4
DNA: TGTGCCAGCACCCTAGGGGGAGACATTCAGTACTTC
CDR3: CASTLGGDIQYF

J: TRBJ2-7
size: .
D: TRBD1
V: TRBV15
DNA: TGTGCCACCAGCCTTCTCGGACAGGCTACAGCCTACGAGCAGTACTTC
CDR3: CATSLLGQATAYEQYF

J: TRBJ2-5
size: .
D: .
V: TRBV9
DNA: TGTGCCAGCAACTCCGGGGTTCGTCAAGAGACCCAGTACTTC
CDR3: CASNSGVRQETQYF

J: TRBJ2-3
size: .
D: TRBD1
V: TRBV9
DNA: TGTGCCAGCAACCAGGGAGGACAGGGGTCTACAGATACGCAGTATTTT
CDR3: CASNQGGQGSTDTQYF

J: TRBJ2-1
size: .
D: .
V: TRBV28
DNA: TGTGCCAGCACCCCTACCAGCCGGGTGGAGCTCCCTCACAATTACAATGAGCAGTTCTTC
CDR3: CASTPTSRVELPHNYNEQFF

J: TRBJ2-3
size: .
D: TRBD1
V: TRBV24-1
DNA: TGTGCCACCAGTGACTCCAGACCGGGACAGGGGGCTGAAAGCACAGATACGCAGTATTTT
CDR3: CATSDSRPGQGAESTDTQYF

J: TRBJ1-1
size: .
D: TRBD1
V: TRBV7-2
DNA: TGTGCCAGCAGCTGGGGACAGCTGAACACTGAAGCTTTCTTT
CDR3: CASSWGQLNTEAFF

J: TRBJ2-7
size: .
D: TRBD2
V: TRBV27
DNA: TGTGCCAGCAGTTTGGCTAGCGGGGGCCCCTACGAGCAGTACTTC
CDR3: CASSLASGGPYEQYF

J: TRBJ2-7
size: .
D: TRBD1
V: TRBV28
DNA: TGTGCCAGCGGGGACAGGGGGCGCTCCTACGAGCAGTACTTC
CDR3: CASGDRGRSYEQYF

J: TRBJ2-7
size: .
D: .
V: TRBV2
DNA: TGTGCCAGCAGTGAAACAACTGGGCTTGGGGAGCAGTACTTC
CDR3: CASSETTGLGEQYF

J: TRBJ2-7
size: .
D: .
V: TRBV28
DNA: TGTGCCAGCCAAACGTCGACAGGAGTCTACGAGCAGTACTTC
CDR3: CASQTSTGVYEQYF

J: TRBJ1-5
size: .
D: .
V: TRBV6-5
DNA: TGTGCCAGCATGCGAGGGGGAAAGGGGTTCCTGCATTTT
CDR3: CASMRGGKGFLHF

J: TRBJ1-5
size: .
D: .
V: TRBV5-1
DNA: TGCGCCAGCAGCTTGGGGGGCATTAGTCAGCCCCAGCATTTT
CDR3: CASSLGGISQPQHF

J: TRBJ1-2
size: once
D: TRBD1
V: TRBV29-1
DNA: TGCAGCGTCGCGGGACAGGGGAACTATGGCTACACCTTC
CDR3: CSVAGQGNYGYTF

J: TRBJ2-1
size: few
D: TRBD2
V: TRBV7-8
DNA: TGTGCCAGCAGCTGGGGACTAGCGGTCGGCTCCTACAATGAGCAGTTCTTC
CDR3: CASSWGLAVGSYNEQFF

J: TRBJ1-1
size: once
D: .
V: TRBV27
DNA: TGTGCCAGCAGTTTCTCAGGGGTTGGGACTGAAGCTTTCTTT
CDR3: CASSFSGVGTEAFF

J: TRBJ1-3
size: .
D: .
V: TRBV6-5
DNA: TGTGCCAGCACCTTCTCTGGAAACACCATATATTTT
CDR3: CASTFSGNTIYF

J: TRBJ2-6
size: .
D: TRBD1
V: TRBV2
DNA: TGTGCCAGCAGAGACAGGGGCGTAAATGCCAACGTCCTGACTTTC
CDR3: CASRDRGVNANVLTF

J: TRBJ1-3
size: .
D: .
V: TRBV11-2
DNA: TGTGCCAGCAGCTTAGCGACGGGCTCTGGAAACACCATATATTTT
CDR3: CASSLATGSGNTIYF

J: TRBJ2-4
size: .
D: .
V: TRBV27
DNA: TGTGCCAGCAGTTTATCGGAGCAGTCTCGGGACATTCAGTACTTC
CDR3: CASSLSEQSRDIQYF

J: TRBJ1-3
size: .
D: .
V: TRBV5-1
DNA: TGCGCCAGCAGCTTGGCAGGCACCAGCTCTGGAAACACCATATATTTT
CDR3: CASSLAGTSSGNTIYF

J: TRBJ2-1
size: .
D: TRBD2
V: TRBV6-6
DNA: TGTGCCAGCAGTTACACTAGCGGGGGGCCGGGGTTCTTC
CDR3: CASSYTSGGPGFF

J: TRBJ1-5
size: .
D: TRBD1
V: TRBV2
DNA: TGTGCCAGCAGTATCCGGGACAGTCTCAATCAGCCCCAGCATTTT
CDR3: CASSIRDSLNQPQHF

J: TRBJ2-4
size: .
D: .
V: TRBV5-1
DNA: TGCGCCAGCAGCTTGGACGGTTCGCAAAACATTCAGTACTTC
CDR3: CASSLDGSQNIQYF

J: TRBJ2-1
size: .
D: TRBD2
V: TRBV7-9
DNA: TGTGCCAGCAGCTTTTCCACTAGCGGGCGGTACGAGCAGTTCTTC
CDR3: CASSFSTSGRYEQFF

J: TRBJ1-4
size: .
D: .
V: TRBV19
DNA: TGTGCCAGTAGTATGAGGGTGTGCAAACTGTTTTTT
CDR3: CASSMRVCKLFF